This record covers a single T cell receptor beta chain. The data were obtained in a study of T cell changes during pregnancy in multiple sclerosis. In germline, CDR1 is LNHDA, CDR2 SQIVND (reference sequence). The germline V and J ends were trimmed by 9 bases and 3 bases, with 17 bases remaining between them. This CDR3 is 15 amino acids long. The data were produced by immunoSEQ multiplex PCR, yet TCRdb's version contains in-frame clones alone and is incomplete. The sample lists about 42,000 clones, approximately 90% occurring once. The source of this sequence is a female donor with multiple sclerosis, enrolled in a pregnancy study. V and J are TRBV19 and TRBJ2-2; possibly TRBD1 for D (6 bases). The material was CD4+ T cells from peripheral blood mononuclear cells, obtained after pregnancy. CDR3 DNA: TGTGCCAGCCACCCTTTGGGGGCCTACACCGGGGAGCTGTTTTTT. This gives the protein CASHPLGAYTGELFF.